This passage covers 27 T cell receptor beta chains from one sample sequenced in a study of a mutant IDH1 vaccine in newly diagnosed glioma. The time point is: week 35, safety follow-up. Vaccinated patients received 300 ug of mutant IDH1 20-mer peptide per dose, with topical imiquimod. No cognate antigen is known for these TCRs. Assay used: immunoSEQ multiplex PCR; TCRdb lists only in-frame clones, some missing. Here the sample spans 31,000 or so clones, over 65% being singletons. Material: PBMCs, obtained from a glioma patient whose treatment included an IDH1 peptide vaccine. These receptors all come from a woman aged 40 to 50 with glioma.

Regarding this clone: The junction shows a germline mismatch at one end, possibly a read error. The chain employs TRBV7-7 and TRBJ2-3; D possibly corresponds to TRBD2 (5 bases). The CDR3 consists of 13 residues. Germline CDR1 reads SSHAT; CDR2 reads FNYEAQ (reference sequence). The CDR3: CASSGTSTDTQYF. The DNA of the CDR3 is TGTGCTAGCAGCGGAACTAGCACAGATACGCAGTATTTT.

V and J are TRBV15 and TRBJ1-1, with D perhaps matching TRBD1 (6 bases). CDR3 length: 16 amino acids. From germline, CDR1 is LNHNV and CDR2 YYDKDF (reference sequence). V was clipped by 5 bases and J by 2 bases, with 18 bases between them. The CDR3, as DNA: TGTGCCACCAGCGGCGGGACACTCGGGGATAACACTGAAGCTTTCTTT. Its translation: CATSGGTLGDNTEAFF.

This clone came up once. The CDR3 region is CASRTGKFRETEAFF. CDR3 DNA sequence: TGTGCCAGCAGGACAGGGAAGTTTAGGGAGACTGAAGCTTTCTTT. V gene TRBV25-1 combines with J gene TRBJ1-1; 7 nucleotides align to TRBD1. V dropped 6 bases and J dropped 5; count of bases not matched to a gene: 12. The CDR3 contains 15 residues. Germline values: CDR1 MGHDK, CDR2 SYGVNS.

This clone was detected a few times. The J gene is TRBJ2-7, the V gene TRBV10-1; tentatively, D is TRBD2 (6 bases). The germline V and J ends were trimmed by 2 bases and 4 bases, with 6 bases remaining between them. This CDR3 is 12 amino acids long. Per the germline V gene, CDR1 is WNHNN and CDR2 is SYGVQD (reference sequence). The CDR3 sequence is CASSEAGYEQYF. DNA for the CDR3: TGCGCCAGCAGTGAGGCGGGGTACGAGCAGTACTTC.

This clone was counted a few times. The V call is TRBV5-5, the J call TRBJ1-4; D remains unclear. The germline V gene encodes CDR1 SGHKS and CDR2 YYEKEE (reference sequence). The V gene lost 2 bases and the J gene lost 5 bases, with 7 bases spanning the gap. The CDR3 extends over 13 amino acids. The CDR3 nucleotides read TGTGCCAGCAGCTTAGACCTGAATGAAAAACTGTTTTTT. It translates to CASSLDLNEKLFF.

Only one count was recorded for this clone. J is TRBJ2-3 and V is TRBV27; 10 positions agree with TRBD1. Germline-derived CDR1 and CDR2 are MNHEY and SMNVEV (reference sequence). V was clipped by 0 bases and J by 6 bases; unmatched bases: 6. The CDR3 has 16 residues. In DNA, the CDR3 is TGTGCCAGCAGTTTATCTCCCGGGACAGGGGTGGATACGCAGTATTTT. This encodes CASSLSPGTGVDTQYF.

The CDR3 nucleotides are TGTGCCTGGAGTAACAGGGTAGGGACTGAAGCTTTCTTT. Amino acid sequence: CAWSNRVGTEAFF. The V call is TRBV30, the J call TRBJ1-1; weak D call: TRBD1 (6 bases). Germline CDR1 is GTSNPN and CDR2 is SVGIG (reference sequence). The CDR3 length is 13 residues. Trimming removed 2 bases at V and 5 bases at J, with 12 bases between.

This clone turned up a few times. V gene TRBV11-2 combines with J gene TRBJ1-5; 9 nucleotides line up with TRBD1. The CDR3 covers 15 residues. J gave up 2 bases and V 1 base, and 0 bases lay outside the gene matches. CDR1 is SGHAT, CDR2 FQNNGV, per germline. CDR3 bases: TGTGCCAGCAGCTTAGGGGACAGGGGCAATCAGCCCCAGCATTTT. Encoded protein: CASSLGDRGNQPQHF.

There are a few counts of this clone. V usage is TRBV4-1 and J usage is TRBJ1-3; no clear D. The V end was cut by 0 bases, the J end by 4 bases, with 7 bases between. CDR1 is MGHRA and CDR2 is YSYEKL in the germline V gene. This CDR3 contains 14 residues. CDR3 protein: CASSQESMGNTIYF. CDR3 sequence (DNA): TGCGCCAGCAGCCAAGAATCAATGGGAAACACCATATATTTT.

The V call is TRBV27, the J call TRBJ1-2; possibly TRBD1 for D (5 bases). In germline, CDR1 is MNHEY, CDR2 SMNVEV (reference sequence). The germline V and J ends were trimmed by 2 bases and 7 bases, with 14 bases remaining between them. The CDR3 covers 14 residues. The CDR3 spells CASSLGSGYAGYTF. DNA of the CDR3: TGTGCCAGCAGTTTAGGGTCAGGGTATGCTGGCTACACCTTC.

The chain joins TRBV6-6 to TRBJ2-3, with unresolved D. Germline loops: CDR1 MNHNY, CDR2 SVGAGI (reference sequence). The CDR3 sequence is 13 residues long. V lost 2 bases and J 2 bases, leaving 5 bases between the germline ends. CDR3 in amino acids: CASSYLYTDTQYF. In DNA form, the CDR3 reads TGTGCCAGCAGTTACCTTTACACAGATACGCAGTATTTT.

The J gene is TRBJ1-2, the V gene TRBV2; D possibly corresponds to TRBD1 (5 bases). In germline, CDR1 is SNHLY, CDR2 FYNNEI. The CDR3 has 11 amino acids. Trimming cost V 7 bases and J 6 bases, with 9 bases left between them. As DNA, the CDR3 is TGTGCCAGCAATTGGGGGAATGGCTACACCTTC. This gives the protein CASNWGNGYTF.

The gene calls are TRBV2 and TRBJ2-7, with 7 nucleotides matching TRBD1. CDR1 is SNHLY, CDR2 FYNNEI, per germline. V gave up 6 bases and J gave up 4 bases; unmatched junction bases: 9. There are 14 residues in the CDR3. The CDR3 loop is CASRPRDREYEQYF. As DNA, the CDR3 is TGTGCCAGCAGGCCCCGGGACAGAGAATACGAGCAGTACTTC.

In this sample, this clone turned up a few times. The chain combines TRBV9 with TRBJ1-6, with 7 bases fitting TRBD1. The CDR3 contains 16 residues. Per germline, CDR1 SGDLS and CDR2 YYNGEE. V lost 3 bases to trimming and J lost 0 bases; unmatched junction nucleotides: 3. CDR3 coding DNA: TGTGCCAGCAGCGCCACAGGGGCCTCCTATAATTCACCCCTCCACTTT. Encoded protein: CASSATGASYNSPLHF.

This chain links TRBV9 with TRBJ1-2; D is unclear. The CDR3 totals 12 residues. The germline gives CDR1 SGDLS, CDR2 YYNGEE. Trimming pared 4 bases from V and 8 bases from J, leaving 12 bases between. The CDR3 bases are TGTGCCAGCAGCCAAGAGGACGGGGGCTACACCTTC. It encodes CASSQEDGGYTF.

J is TRBJ2-3 and V is TRBV5-6; 10 bases match TRBD2. CDR3 size: 16 residues. V shed 6 bases, J shed 2 bases, and the junction held 9 bases outside the gene matches. Germline V gene sequence: CDR1 SGHDT, CDR2 YYEEEE. The CDR3 DNA reads TGTGCCAGCAATGGCCTAGCGGGGGCCAACACAGATACGCAGTATTTT. Translating gives CASNGLAGANTDTQYF.

V gene TRBV7-2 combines with J gene TRBJ2-1; 7 bases match TRBD1. From germline, CDR1 is SGHTA and CDR2 FQGNSA. V was pared by 1 base and J by 8 bases, with 8 bases of the junction left unmatched. This CDR3 has 15 amino acids. The CDR3 bases are TGTGCCAGCAGCTTAGACAGGGGCACTGGGGATGAGCAGTTCTTC. Amino acid sequence: CASSLDRGTGDEQFF. The whole variable domain, filled in from reference TRBV7-2 and TRBJ2-1, reads GAGVSQSPSNKVTEKGKDVELRCDPISGHTALYWYRQSLGQGLEFLIYFQGNSAPDKSGLPSDRFSAERTGGSVSTLTIQRTQQEDSAVYLCASSLDRGTGDEQFFGPGTRLTVL.

V and J are TRBV4-3 and TRBJ1-4; tentatively, D is TRBD1 (5 bases). The CDR3 is made up of 16 amino acids. Germline V gene sequence: CDR1 LGHNA, CDR2 YSLEER. V dropped 0 bases and J dropped 5 bases, with 13 bases sitting between them. CDR3 sequence: CASSQDRRGRNEKLFF. The CDR3 region has the DNA TGCGCCAGCAGCCAAGATCGGAGGGGACGGAATGAAAAACTGTTTTTT.

This chain uses TRBV2 with TRBJ1-1; D not certain. The V end was cut by 1 base, the J end by 9 bases, with 12 bases between. Germline CDR1 and CDR2: SNHLY and FYNNEI. CDR3 length equals 13 residues. CDR3 in amino acids: CASSEERGSKAFF. CDR3 in DNA: TGTGCCAGCAGTGAAGAACGCGGCAGCAAAGCTTTCTTT.

The chain carries TRBV4-3 and TRBJ2-2; TRBD1 might be the D (6 bases). Trimming left V 8 bases short and J 4 bases short, with 17 bases between. Germline CDR1 and CDR2: LGHNA and YSLEER. The length of the CDR3 is 15 residues. The CDR3 protein is CASSTGPVGTGELFF. CDR3 nucleotide sequence: TGCGCCAGCTCAACAGGGCCAGTTGGCACCGGGGAGCTGTTTTTT.

The chain is built from TRBV4-3 and TRBJ2-3, with D uncertain. Germline loops: CDR1 LGHNA, CDR2 YSLEER. There are 15 residues in the CDR3. Trimming took off 0 bases at V and 2 bases at J, with 9 bases between the two ends. As DNA, the CDR3 is TGCGCCAGCAGCCAAGATGCCTACCCCACAGATACGCAGTATTTT. This gives the protein CASSQDAYPTDTQYF.

This chain links TRBV29-1 with TRBJ2-5, with D unresolved. Trimming removed 2 bases from V and 4 bases from J, with 17 bases in between. Germline assignment: CDR1 SQVTM and CDR2 ANQGSEA. This CDR3 is 15 amino acids long. DNA for the CDR3: TGCAGCGTTGAAACCCTACCGTGGGTGGGAGAGACCCAGTACTTC. The encoded protein is CSVETLPWVGETQYF. Full variable domain (remainder filled in from reference TRBV29-1 and TRBJ2-5): SAVISQKPSRDICQRGTSLTIQCQVDSQVTMMFWYRQQPGQSLTLIATANQGSEATYESGFVIDKFPISRPNLTFSTLTVSNMSPEDSSIYLCSVETLPWVGETQYFGPGTRLLVL.

The chain employs TRBV7-9 and TRBJ2-3; 15 nucleotides align to TRBD2. Trimming removed 5 bases from V and 6 bases from J; junction bases left unmatched: 0. This CDR3 contains 14 residues. Germline CDR1 and CDR2: SEHNR and FQNEAQ (reference sequence). In DNA, the CDR3 is TGTGCCAGCAGCGGGACTAGCGGGGGGGATACGCAGTATTTT. It codes for CASSGTSGGDTQYF.

The gene calls are TRBV13 and TRBJ1-1; a weak D match, TRBD1 (6 bases). This CDR3 is built from 14 residues. Germline CDR1 is PRHDT and CDR2 is FYEKMQ (reference sequence). Trimming stripped 7 bases from V and 3 bases from J, with 15 bases between. In DNA, the CDR3 is TGTGCCAGCATGCCGAGGGGGGGGGACACTGAAGCTTTCTTT. This translates into CASMPRGGDTEAFF.

The V gene is TRBV7-2, the J gene TRBJ1-1; 8 bases are shared with TRBD1. Trimming removed 1 base from V and 0 bases from J; junction bases left unmatched: 13. Germline CDR1 SGHTA, CDR2 FQGNSA. The CDR3 is 19 residues long. The CDR3 loop reads CASSLGLYRDRRLNTEAFF. DNA for the CDR3: TGTGCCAGCAGCTTAGGATTATATAGGGACAGGCGGTTGAACACTGAAGCTTTCTTT. The complete variable domain, with remaining parts taken from reference TRBV7-2 and TRBJ1-1, reads GAGVSQSPSNKVTEKGKDVELRCDPISGHTALYWYRQSLGQGLEFLIYFQGNSAPDKSGLPSDRFSAERTGGSVSTLTIQRTQQEDSAVYLCASSLGLYRDRRLNTEAFFGQGTRLTVV.

J is TRBJ2-5 and V is TRBV2, with 8 bases lining up with TRBD2. The CDR3 is made up of 15 amino acids. Germline V gene data show CDR1 as SNHLY and CDR2 as FYNNEI. Germline trimming cut 2 bases from V and 2 bases from J; bases unmatched to any gene: 4. In DNA form, the CDR3 reads TGTGCCAGCAGTGAATTCCGGGGGGGGCAAGAGACCCAGTACTTC. Its translation: CASSEFRGGQETQYF.

The rearrangement joins TRBV2 to TRBJ2-2; D might be TRBD2 (6 bases). In germline, CDR1 is SNHLY, CDR2 FYNNEI. The V end was cut by 4 bases, the J end by 0 bases, with 18 bases between. The CDR3 totals 18 residues. Here the CDR3 reads CASSGPGTYSANTGELFF. For the CDR3, the DNA is TGTGCCAGCAGTGGACCCGGGACTTACTCGGCGAACACCGGGGAGCTGTTTTTT.